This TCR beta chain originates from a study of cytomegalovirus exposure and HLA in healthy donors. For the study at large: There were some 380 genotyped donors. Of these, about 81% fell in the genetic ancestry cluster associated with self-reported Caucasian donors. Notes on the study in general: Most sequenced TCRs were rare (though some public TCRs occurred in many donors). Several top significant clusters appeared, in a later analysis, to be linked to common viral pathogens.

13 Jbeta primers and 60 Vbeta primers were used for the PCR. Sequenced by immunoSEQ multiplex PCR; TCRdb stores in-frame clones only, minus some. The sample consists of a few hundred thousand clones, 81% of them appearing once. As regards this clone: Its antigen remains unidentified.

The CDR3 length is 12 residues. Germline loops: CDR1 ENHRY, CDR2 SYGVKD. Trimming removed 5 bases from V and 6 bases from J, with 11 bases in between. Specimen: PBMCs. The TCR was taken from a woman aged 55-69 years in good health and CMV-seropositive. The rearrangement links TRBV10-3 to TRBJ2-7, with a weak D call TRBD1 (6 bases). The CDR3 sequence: CAISLEGVEQYF. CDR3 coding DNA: TGTGCCATCAGTCTTGAGGGGGTCGAGCAGTACTTC.